The present TCR beta chain was sequenced within a study of vaccination and CD4 T cells after COVID-19. The Oncomine TCR Beta short-read assay was applied to DNA of cultured CD4+ T cells. One entry per CDR3 protein results from TCRdb running MiXCR on the PCR reads. Altogether roughly 7,500 distinct CDR3 sequences are present, under 80% being singletons, with the ten largest covering more than 35%. This clonotype was detected a few times. The antigen is unknown. Treatment meaning: approximately 9-day PBMC culture with coronavirus spike peptide pools or control peptides (ViraFEST assay). Sequencing was performed on CD4+ T cells from blood, cultured in vitro. The TCR originated in a human donor who had recovered from COVID-19.

CDR3 coding DNA: TGTGCCAGCAGTTTACAGGGGTTCGGCACTGAAGCTTTCTTT. It encodes CASSLQGFGTEAFF. V and J are TRBV6-5 and TRBJ1-1; TRBD1 agrees at 7 bases. V shed 4 bases, J shed 4 bases, and the junction held 6 bases outside the gene matches. The CDR3 sequence is 14 residues long. Germline lookup yields CDR1 MNHEY and CDR2 SVGAGI.